This T cell receptor (beta chain) was sequenced in a study of T cell repertoires in cytomegalovirus infection. Via MiXCR, TCRdb re-called the reads, giving one row per CDR3 protein. The sample has around 800,000 distinct CDR3 sequences, 30% to 35% seen once; the top ten hold 9.5% to 15%. As regards this clonotype: Its antigen is unidentified.

The specimen was cultured CD8+ T cells from PBMCs, collected from culture after CMV antigen stimulation. This clonotype originated in a human donor in good health (CMV status not recorded). Some clones in this sample may be carry-over from other donors' samples.

The CDR3 coding sequence is TGTGCCAGCAGTGAACGGTGGGGTTACGAGCAGTACTTC. Protein product: CASSERWGYEQYF. The chain recombines TRBV2 with TRBJ2-7, with no clear D. From germline, CDR1 is SNHLY and CDR2 FYNNEI. This CDR3 is built from 13 residues. Deletions cut 2 bases from V and 4 bases from J, with 9 bases between.